Presented here are 12 T cell receptor beta chains from one specimen sequenced in a study of T-cell memory formation after mild COVID-19. MiXCR, applied by TCRdb to the 5' RACE reads, yields one record per CDR3 protein. The table records 350,000 to 450,000 distinct CDR3 sequences, over 25% of them present only once. The sequenced sample was PBMCs or a T cell subset sorted from them (not recorded which). All receptors derive from an adult woman who had mild COVID-19 (a few samples of this study predate the infection). Cell type and time point are not known.

This clonotype was picked up a small number of times. This chain connects TRBV12-3 or TRBV12-4 to TRBJ2-2; possible D gene TRBD1, 6 bases. V was cut by 6 bases and J by 7 bases, with 18 bases left in between. This CDR3 contains 15 residues. The CDR3 region is CASSSPQGLGGELFF. DNA of the CDR3: TGTGCCAGCAGCTCGCCACAGGGTTTGGGCGGGGAGCTGTTTTTT.

This clonotype appeared a few times. The rearrangement uses TRBV6-5 and TRBJ1-1; no definite D call. The germline gives CDR1 MNHEY, CDR2 SVGAGI. V dropped 2 bases and J dropped 7 bases, with 8 bases sitting between them. This CDR3 spans 12 amino acids. CDR3 DNA: TGTGCCAGCAGTTACCGGCGGGGTGAAGCTTTCTTT. The encoded protein is CASSYRRGEAFF.

This chain connects TRBV29-1 to TRBJ1-5, with a weak D call TRBD1 (5 bases). Germline V lookup: CDR1 SQVTM, CDR2 ANQGSEA. The V end was cut by 6 bases, the J end by 3 bases, with 12 bases between. This CDR3 has 13 amino acids. This CDR3 reads CSVTSGSNQPQHF. The CDR3 DNA is TGCAGCGTCACCTCAGGGTCCAATCAGCCCCAGCATTTT.

This clonotype came up a few times. The rearrangement links TRBV9 to TRBJ2-3; 13 nucleotides agree with TRBD2. The CDR3 runs 16 residues. V dropped 4 bases and J dropped 2; count of bases not matched to a gene: 4. CDR1 SGDLS and CDR2 YYNGEE come from the germline V gene. As DNA, the CDR3 is TGTGCCAGCAGCATCACTAGCGGGGGGGCCACAGATACGCAGTATTTT. Amino acids: CASSITSGGATDTQYF.

This clonotype appeared many times. This chain joins TRBV29-1 and TRBJ2-6; D gene unclear. Looked up from germline, CDR1 is SQVTM and CDR2 is ANQGSEA. V shed 4 bases and J shed 0 bases, with 10 bases lying between them. The CDR3 has 15 residues. The chain's CDR3 is CSVVGIVSGANVLTF. The CDR3 nucleotides are TGCAGCGTTGTGGGGATCGTCTCTGGGGCCAACGTCCTGACTTTC.

The rearrangement uses TRBV5-1 and TRBJ1-4; D is perhaps TRBD1 (5 bases). Trimming took off 0 bases at V and 2 bases at J, with 11 bases between the two ends. Germline V lookup: CDR1 SGHRS, CDR2 YFSETQ. The CDR3 totals 16 residues. CDR3 sequence reads: CASSLEGPGTNEKLFF. As DNA, the CDR3 is TGCGCCAGCAGCTTGGAAGGACCAGGGACTAATGAAAAACTGTTTTTT.

The rearrangement joins TRBV28 to TRBJ2-2, with TRBD1 matching over 11 bases. V shed 1 base, J shed 4 bases, and the junction held 2 bases outside the gene matches. This CDR3 has 16 amino acids. The germline V gene encodes CDR1 MDHEN and CDR2 SYDVKM. The CDR3 sequence: CASSLSGTGGTGELFF. The DNA of the CDR3 is TGTGCCAGCAGTTTATCCGGGACAGGGGGCACCGGGGAGCTGTTTTTT.

This clonotype has ten or more counts. The V and J genes are TRBV12-3 or TRBV12-4 and TRBJ2-7; a possible D gene is TRBD2 (5 bases). This CDR3 spans 14 amino acids. V lost 5 bases, J lost 2 bases, and 13 bases lay in between. CDR3 residues: CASSPGLQTYEQYF. The CDR3 bases are TGTGCCAGCAGTCCCGGACTGCAAACCTACGAGCAGTACTTC.

The V gene is TRBV7-9, the J gene TRBJ1-2; no definite D call. In germline, CDR1 is SEHNR, CDR2 FQNEAQ (reference sequence). Trimming removed 3 bases at V and 3 bases at J, with 17 bases between. The CDR3 extends over 16 amino acids. CDR3 amino acids: CASSFSYITDHYGYTF. In nucleotides, the CDR3 is TGTGCCAGCAGCTTTTCTTATATCACAGACCACTATGGCTACACCTTC.

The sample holds a few counts of this clonotype. The J gene is TRBJ1-1, the V gene TRBV19; possibly TRBD1 for D (5 bases). The CDR3 loop spans 15 amino acids. Germline CDR1 reads LNHDA; CDR2 reads SQIVND (reference sequence). Between the trimmed V and J ends, which lost 6 bases and 0 bases, there was a span of 14 bases. This chain's CDR3 is CASSQTGGLNTEAFF. CDR3 DNA: TGTGCCAGTAGCCAGACGGGGGGGTTGAACACTGAAGCTTTCTTT.

This clonotype was observed a handful of times. The J gene is TRBJ2-1, the V gene TRBV11-2, with 11 positions matching TRBD2. This CDR3 region has 17 residues. Trimming at V came to 4 bases and at J to 0 bases, leaving 5 bases not matched to a gene. Germline V gene data show CDR1 as SGHAT and CDR2 as FQNNGV. Written as DNA, the CDR3 is TGTGCCAGCAGCTCAGGGACTAGCGGTACCTCCTACAATGAGCAGTTCTTC. Translating gives CASSSGTSGTSYNEQFF.

CDR3 bases: TGTGCCAGCAGCCTAAGGGGTGCTAATGAAAAACTGTTTTTT. Residues: CASSLRGANEKLFF. This chain joins TRBV7-2 and TRBJ1-4, with a weak D call TRBD1 (5 bases). V was pared by 5 bases and J by 3 bases, with 10 bases between. This CDR3 has 14 residues. CDR1 and CDR2 from the germline V gene are SGHTA and FQGNSA.